Listed here are 22 T cell receptor beta chains from one sample, sequenced in a study of shared clonotypes between healthy human individuals (dated by TCRdb to about 2020). Library prep was done by the immunoSEQ multiplex PCR assay. This immuneACCESS table, as held by TCRdb, lists in-frame sequences with V and J called but not all clones. Of the missing ones, under half trace to an unresolved V gene in checked studies; the others have no known cause. The sample table lists some 1.4 million clones, over 95% of them with a count of one. Clones ranked in the top ten supply approximately 1.1% of the sample. Source material: naive CD4+ T cells sorted from blood. Read against the paper, the sample's cell subset or site label means: CD45RA+ positively selected. Every receptor here comes from a young man in good health.

This chain connects TRBV15 to TRBJ2-6; D may be TRBD1 or TRBD2 (5 bases each). This CDR3 comprises 16 residues. From germline, CDR1 is LNHNV and CDR2 YYDKDF (reference sequence). Trimming pared 0 bases from V and 4 bases from J, leaving 10 bases between. The CDR3 nucleotides are TGTGCCACCAGCAGAGATGCCGGGGCGGGGGCCAACGTCCTGACTTTC. This translates into CATSRDAGAGANVLTF. Full variable domain (missing parts from reference TRBV15 and TRBJ2-6): DAMVIQNPRYQVTQFGKPVTLSCSQTLNHNVMYWYQQKSSQAPKLLFHYYDKDFNNEADTPDNFQSRRPNTSFCFLDIRSPGLGDTAMYLCATSRDAGAGANVLTFGAGSRLTVL.

Concerning this clone itself: Distinct nucleotide sequences in the sample also encode this CDR3. The chain has TRBV5-1 and TRBJ1-3, with 7 bases identical to TRBD1. The CDR3 length is 14 residues. V lost 5 bases to trimming and J lost 2 bases; unmatched junction nucleotides: 4. Germline values: CDR1 SGHRS, CDR2 YFSETQ. This chain's CDR3 is CASRPTGAGNTIYF. CDR3 bases: TGCGCCAGCAGACCCACAGGGGCTGGAAACACCATATATTTT.

V usage is TRBV7-2 and J usage is TRBJ2-7; 7 bases align to TRBD1. Germline assignment: CDR1 SGHTA and CDR2 FQGNSA. The length of the CDR3 is 15 residues. V trimming: 2 bases; J trimming: 6 bases; junction bases outside the gene matches: 10. The CDR3 DNA is TGTGCCAGCAGCTTATATGGGACAGAGGGTCGCGAGCAGTACTTC. It translates to CASSLYGTEGREQYF.

J is TRBJ2-4 and V is TRBV19; D may correspond to TRBD1 or TRBD2 (5 bases each). CDR1 is LNHDA, CDR2 SQIVND, per germline (reference sequence). The CDR3 has 12 residues. Trimming left V 8 bases short and J 6 bases short, with 11 bases between. CDR3 loop: CASGTGANIQYF. CDR3 DNA sequence: TGTGCCAGTGGGACGGGTGCAAACATTCAGTACTTC.

The chain has TRBV29-1 and TRBJ1-5, with D possibly TRBD1 on 5 matching bases. V was clipped by 8 bases and J by 6 bases, with 17 bases between them. The CDR3 spans 13 residues. Germline-derived CDR1 and CDR2 are SQVTM and ANQGSEA. The CDR3 nucleotides are TGCAGCACCGGGAGTGATAGGGGTCAGCCCCAGCATTTT. Translating gives CSTGSDRGQPQHF.

This clone appeared a few times. V and J are TRBV19 and TRBJ2-7, with 11 bases lining up with TRBD2. The V segment lost 6 bases and the J segment 6 bases; nucleotides outside the gene matches: 10. This CDR3 comprises 15 residues. The germline V gene encodes CDR1 LNHDA and CDR2 SQIVND (reference sequence). The CDR3 nucleotides are TGTGCCAGTAGACCGAGAGGGGGACTAGCGGCCGAGCAGTACTTC. It is translated as CASRPRGGLAAEQYF.

V and J are TRBV19 and TRBJ2-2; TRBD2 aligns across 12 bases. The CDR3 loop spans 17 amino acids. CDR1 is LNHDA and CDR2 is SQIVND in the germline V gene (reference sequence). Trimming at V came to 4 bases and at J to 1 base, leaving 4 bases not matched to a gene. DNA for the CDR3: TGTGCCAGTAGTACTGGACTAGCGGGACTGAACACCGGGGAGCTGTTTTTT. This codes for CASSTGLAGLNTGELFF.

This clone was counted once. This rearrangement joins TRBV28 to TRBJ1-2; 12 bases fit TRBD1. CDR3 size: 14 residues. Germline loops: CDR1 MDHEN, CDR2 SYDVKM. J lost 8 bases, V lost 8 bases, and 9 bases had no gene match. The chain's CDR3 is CASLTSGTGGGYTF. The DNA of the CDR3 is TGTGCCAGCTTAACGTCCGGGACAGGGGGCGGCTACACCTTC.

The chain combines TRBV4-1 with TRBJ1-5; D is unclear. Germline V gene lookup returns CDR1 MGHRA and CDR2 YSYEKL. The CDR3 sequence is 19 residues long. The germline V and J ends were trimmed by 1 base and 4 bases, with 23 bases remaining between them. The CDR3 is CASSQGRLSRAFPNQPQHF. The CDR3 DNA is TGCGCCAGCAGCCAAGGGAGGCTTAGTAGGGCCTTCCCGAATCAGCCCCAGCATTTT.

This clone has a single count. The rearrangement links TRBV5-8 to TRBJ2-3; no firm D call. Germline V gene sequence: CDR1 SGHTS, CDR2 YDEGEE. The CDR3 length is 16 residues. V was pared by 2 bases and J by 2 bases, with 15 bases between. This chain's CDR3 is CASSLSESLNTDTQYF. CDR3 DNA: TGTGCCAGCAGCTTAAGTGAGAGTCTTAACACAGATACGCAGTATTTT.

The gene calls are TRBV9 and TRBJ1-1; D ambiguous. Germline lookup yields CDR1 SGDLS and CDR2 YYNGEE. Trimming shortened V by 4 bases and J by 3 bases, and 16 bases separated the two germline ends. This CDR3 has 15 amino acids. CDR3 DNA: TGTGCCAGCAGCCCCCGCTCGATTAAGGACACTGAAGCTTTCTTT. This codes for CASSPRSIKDTEAFF. Looking up the rest from reference TRBV9 and TRBJ1-1 gives the full variable domain: DSGVTQTPKHLITATGQRVTLRCSPRSGDLSVYWYQQSLDQGLQFLIQYYNGEERAKGNILERFSAQQFPDLHSELNLSSLELGDSALYFCASSPRSIKDTEAFFGQGTRLTVV.

The genes are TRBV30 and TRBJ2-7; 12 bases map to TRBD1. This CDR3 is 15 amino acids long. CDR1 and CDR2 (germline): GTSNPN, SVGIG (reference sequence). Losses at the gene ends were 4 bases for V and 5 bases for J; bases not matched to a gene: 9. Here the CDR3 DNA reads TGTGCCTGGAATCTGGGGGGACAGGGGGCCCACGAGCAGTACTTC. This sequence encodes CAWNLGGQGAHEQYF. The full variable domain, completed using reference TRBV30 and TRBJ2-7, is SQTIHQWPATLVQPVGSPLSLECTVEGTSNPNLYWYRQAAGRGLQLLFYSVGIGQISSEVPQNLSASRPQDRQFILSSKKLLLSDSGFYLCAWNLGGQGAHEQYFGPGTRLTVT.

The rearrangement links TRBV7-9 to TRBJ2-5; 7 nucleotides line up with TRBD2. CDR3 length equals 16 residues. The germline V gene encodes CDR1 SEHNR and CDR2 FQNEAQ (reference sequence). V lost 5 bases, J lost 4 bases, and 13 bases stayed unmatched. The CDR3 region has the DNA TGTGCCAGCAGCGTCCAGGGCGGGAGAGGTTTAGAGACCCAGTACTTC. Translation gives CASSVQGGRGLETQYF. The full variable domain, in which reference TRBV7-9 and TRBJ2-5 provide the parts outside the CDR3, is DTGVSQNPRHKITKRGQNVTFRCDPISEHNRLYWYRQTLGQGPEFLTYFQNEAQLEKSRLLSDRFSAERPKGSFSTLEIQRTEQGDSAMYLCASSVQGGRGLETQYFGPGTRLLVL.

This clone was counted a single time. The chain uses TRBV5-1 and TRBJ2-1; 11 bases fit TRBD2. Germline V lookup: CDR1 SGHRS, CDR2 YFSETQ. The CDR3 is 15 residues long. V gave up 1 base and J gave up 4 bases; unmatched junction bases: 1. CDR3 nucleotides: TGCGCCAGCAGCTTGCCTAGCGGGAGGTACAATGAGCAGTTCTTC. Encoded protein: CASSLPSGRYNEQFF.

The J gene is TRBJ2-5, the V gene TRBV30; no clear D. V shed 0 bases and J shed 5 bases, with 10 bases lying between them. The germline gives CDR1 GTSNPN, CDR2 SVGIG (reference sequence). The CDR3 covers 13 residues. CDR3 loop: CAWSVAMAETQYF. The DNA of the CDR3 is TGTGCCTGGAGTGTAGCGATGGCGGAGACCCAGTACTTC.

Concerning this clone itself: Other DNA sequences in the sample encode the same CDR3. The chain couples TRBV2 to TRBJ2-7, with D unclear. The germline V gene has CDR1 SNHLY and CDR2 FYNNEI. V shed 4 bases and J shed 5 bases, with 6 bases lying between them. The CDR3 is 11 amino acids. CDR3 protein: CASSVTHEQYF. CDR3 DNA sequence: TGTGCCAGCAGTGTTACCCACGAGCAGTACTTC.

The chain couples TRBV28 to TRBJ1-1; 7 bases agree with TRBD1. This CDR3 has 12 residues. The germline gives CDR1 MDHEN, CDR2 SYDVKM. Unmatched junction bases numbered 5, after V lost 6 bases and J lost 7 bases. CDR3 residues: CASRPQGIEAFF. The CDR3 DNA follows: TGTGCCAGCAGACCACAGGGGATTGAAGCTTTCTTT.

The chain combines TRBV30 with TRBJ1-5, with D possibly matching TRBD1 (5 bases). V lost 3 bases and J lost 5, with 11 bases in between. The germline CDR1 and CDR2 sequences are GTSNPN and SVGIG (reference sequence). The CDR3 contains 13 residues. Written as DNA, the CDR3 is TGTGCCTGGAGGCAGGGCGGAGATCAGCCCCAGCATTTT. It translates to CAWRQGGDQPQHF.

The rearrangement uses TRBV7-9 and TRBJ2-7; the match to TRBD2 covers 8 bases. After removal of 5 bases from V and 2 bases from J, the junction contained 8 bases not matched to a gene. This CDR3 has 15 residues. Germline V gene lookup returns CDR1 SEHNR and CDR2 FQNEAQ (reference sequence). CDR3 nucleotides: TGTGCCAGCAGCCCTTGGGCGGGAGGTACCTACGAGCAGTACTTC. This gives the protein CASSPWAGGTYEQYF.

The chain carries TRBV2 and TRBJ1-4; tentatively, D is TRBD1 (6 bases). From germline, CDR1 is SNHLY and CDR2 FYNNEI. The CDR3 has 16 amino acids. V was shortened by 6 bases and J by 0 bases, with 14 bases between the two germline ends. The CDR3 nucleotides read TGTGCCAGCAGAAGGCAGGGGTCTGCAACTAATGAAAAACTGTTTTTT. Amino acids: CASRRQGSATNEKLFF.

The rearrangement joins TRBV28 to TRBJ2-3, with unresolved D. This CDR3 has 15 residues. Germline V gene lookup returns CDR1 MDHEN and CDR2 SYDVKM. Between the trimmed V and J ends, which lost 1 base and 2 bases, there was a span of 10 bases. The CDR3 DNA reads TGTGCCAGCAGTTTATATCTCGTGGCCACAGATACGCAGTATTTT. Protein: CASSLYLVATDTQYF.

V gene TRBV6-6 combines with J gene TRBJ1-4; TRBD1 aligns across 7 bases. Trimming removed 7 bases from V and 8 bases from J; junction bases left unmatched: 13. CDR3 length equals 15 residues. In germline, CDR1 is MNHNY, CDR2 SVGAGI (reference sequence). This chain's CDR3 is CASNNRGQFYEKLFF. CDR3 DNA: TGTGCCAGCAACAACAGGGGACAGTTTTACGAAAAACTGTTTTTT.